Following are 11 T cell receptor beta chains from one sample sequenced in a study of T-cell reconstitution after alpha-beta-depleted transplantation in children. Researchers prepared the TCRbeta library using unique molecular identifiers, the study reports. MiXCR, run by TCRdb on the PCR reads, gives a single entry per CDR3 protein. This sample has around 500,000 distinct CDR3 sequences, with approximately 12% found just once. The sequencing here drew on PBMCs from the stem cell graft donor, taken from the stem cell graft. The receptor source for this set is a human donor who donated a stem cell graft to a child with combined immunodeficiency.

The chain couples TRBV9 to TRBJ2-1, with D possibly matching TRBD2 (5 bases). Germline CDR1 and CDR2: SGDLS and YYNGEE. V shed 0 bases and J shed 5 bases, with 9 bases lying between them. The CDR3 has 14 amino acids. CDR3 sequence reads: CASSVGAANNEQFF. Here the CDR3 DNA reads TGTGCCAGCAGCGTAGGAGCGGCCAACAATGAGCAGTTCTTC.

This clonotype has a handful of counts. The DNA for the CDR3 is TGTGCCAGCAGTTCAAGGGGACAGGCAAACACCGGGGAGCTGTTTTTT. It codes for CASSSRGQANTGELFF. The gene calls are TRBV6-2 or TRBV6-3 and TRBJ2-2; TRBD1 agrees at 8 bases. Germline V gene sequence: CDR1 MNHEY, CDR2 SVGEGT. The CDR3 is made up of 16 amino acids. V shed 4 bases and J 2 bases; nucleotides not matched to a gene: 6.

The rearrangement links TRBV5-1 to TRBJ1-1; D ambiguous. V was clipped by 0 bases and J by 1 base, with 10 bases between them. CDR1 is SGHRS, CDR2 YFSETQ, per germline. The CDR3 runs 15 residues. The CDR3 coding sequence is TGCGCCAGCAGCTTGGATAGGCGGGGGAACACTGAAGCTTTCTTT. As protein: CASSLDRRGNTEAFF.

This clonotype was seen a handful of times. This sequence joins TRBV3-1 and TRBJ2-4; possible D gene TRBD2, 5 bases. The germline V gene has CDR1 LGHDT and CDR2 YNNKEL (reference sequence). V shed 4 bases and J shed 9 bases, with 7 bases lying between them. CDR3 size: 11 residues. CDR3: CASSPGSIQYF. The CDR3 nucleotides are TGTGCCAGCAGCCCGGGGAGCATTCAGTACTTC.

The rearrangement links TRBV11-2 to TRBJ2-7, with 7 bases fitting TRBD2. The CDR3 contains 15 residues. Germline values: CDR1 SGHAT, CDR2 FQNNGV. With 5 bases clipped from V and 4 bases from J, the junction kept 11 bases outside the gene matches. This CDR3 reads CASSTQRGAVYEQYF. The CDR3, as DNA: TGTGCCAGCAGCACCCAGCGGGGTGCGGTGTACGAGCAGTACTTC.

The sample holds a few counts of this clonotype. In nucleotides, the CDR3 is TGTGCCAGCAGCATTCCCAGGGTAGCTTGGGAAATGAACACTGAAGCTTTCTTT. Protein sequence: CASSIPRVAWEMNTEAFF. The chain is built from TRBV7-8 and TRBJ1-1, with D maybe TRBD1 (5 bases). The V gene's germline CDR1 is SGHVS and CDR2 FQNEAQ. The CDR3 is 18 amino acids. Trimming shortened V by 5 bases and J by 0 bases, and 22 bases separated the two germline ends. The entire variable domain, with the rest obtained from reference TRBV7-8 and TRBJ1-1, is as follows: GAGVSQSPRYKVAKRGQDVALRCDPISGHVSLFWYQQALGQGPEFLTYFQNEAQLDKSGLPSDRFFAERPEGSVSTLKIQRTQQEDSAVYLCASSIPRVAWEMNTEAFFGQGTRLTVV.

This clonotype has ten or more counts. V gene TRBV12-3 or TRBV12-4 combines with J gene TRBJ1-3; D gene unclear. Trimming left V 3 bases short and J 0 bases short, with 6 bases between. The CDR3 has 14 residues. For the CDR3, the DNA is TGTGCCAGCAGTTTGGGGATCTCTGGAAACACCATATATTTT. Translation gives CASSLGISGNTIYF.

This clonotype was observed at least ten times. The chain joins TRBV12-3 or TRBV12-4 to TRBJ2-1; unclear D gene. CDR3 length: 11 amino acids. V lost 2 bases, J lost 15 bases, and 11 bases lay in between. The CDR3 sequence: CASSLSSPAFF. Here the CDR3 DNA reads TGTGCCAGCAGTTTATCGAGTCCCGCGTTCTTC.

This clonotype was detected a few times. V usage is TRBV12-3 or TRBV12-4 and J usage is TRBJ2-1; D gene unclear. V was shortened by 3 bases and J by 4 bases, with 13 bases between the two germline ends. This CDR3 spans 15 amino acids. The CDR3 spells CASSFSGLTYNEQFF. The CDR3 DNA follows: TGTGCCAGCAGTTTTTCAGGCTTGACTTACAATGAGCAGTTCTTC.

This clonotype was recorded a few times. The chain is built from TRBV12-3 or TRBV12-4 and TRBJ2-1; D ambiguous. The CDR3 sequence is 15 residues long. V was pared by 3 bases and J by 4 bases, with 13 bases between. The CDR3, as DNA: TGTGCCAGCAGTTTTGGGGTCTTCCCTTACAATGAGCAGTTCTTC. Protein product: CASSFGVFPYNEQFF.

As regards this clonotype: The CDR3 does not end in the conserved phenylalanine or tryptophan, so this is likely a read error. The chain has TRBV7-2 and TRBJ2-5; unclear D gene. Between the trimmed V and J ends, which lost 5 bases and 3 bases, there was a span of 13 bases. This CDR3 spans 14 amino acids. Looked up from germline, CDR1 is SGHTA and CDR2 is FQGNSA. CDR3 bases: TGTGCCAGCAGCCTAATTAGCTGGGAAGAGACCCAGTACTGC. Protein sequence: CASSLISWEETQYC.